This entry describes one TCR beta chain. This sample was included in a study of technical replicates of blood from several donors. The data were produced by immunoSEQ multiplex PCR, yet TCRdb's version contains in-frame clones alone and is incomplete. This table holds 60,000 or so clones, approximately 90% found once. V was shortened by 3 bases and J by 5 bases, with 8 bases between the two germline ends. This CDR3 is 13 amino acids long. In germline, CDR1 is SEHNR, CDR2 FQNEAQ (reference sequence). The clonotype originates from a human donor in good health. Some clones in this sample may be carry-over from other donors' samples. The sample was PBMCs. The genes are TRBV7-9 and TRBJ2-1; no definite D call. Written as DNA, the CDR3 is TGTGCCAGCAGCTTGTTAATAGACAATGAGCAGTTCTTC. Translating gives CASSLLIDNEQFF.